These 6 T cell receptor beta chains were sequenced from one sample in a study of T cell changes during pregnancy in multiple sclerosis (dated by TCRdb to about 2019). Library preparation was by the immunoSEQ multiplex PCR assay. The table was pulled from immuneACCESS by TCRdb, which kept in-frame rearrangements only. Such tables lose some clones; where checked, under half of the loss comes from unresolved V genes, and the rest has no known cause. This sample holds 30,000 to 40,000 clones; about 92% were observed only once. The top ten hold about 8.9% of the sample. Sequenced material: CD8+ T cells from peripheral blood mononuclear cells, taken in the third trimester of pregnancy. Receptors were obtained from a female donor with multiple sclerosis, enrolled in a pregnancy study.

This sequence joins TRBV9 and TRBJ1-2; D is possibly TRBD1 (5 bases). The CDR3 is 15 residues long. Germline assignment: CDR1 SGDLS and CDR2 YYNGEE. Trimming removed 2 bases from V and 1 base from J, with 12 bases in between. DNA for the CDR3: TGTGCCAGCAGCGTGGAGGGGCGCGGTAACTATGGCTACACCTTC. Translation: CASSVEGRGNYGYTF.

The V call is TRBV29-1, the J call TRBJ2-1; D perhaps matches TRBD1 (6 bases). With 5 bases removed from V and 0 bases from J, the gap between germline ends came to 11 bases. This CDR3 is 14 amino acids long. CDR1 is SQVTM and CDR2 is ANQGSEA in the germline V gene. The CDR3 DNA sequence: TGCAGCGTTCCCACAGGGAGCTCCTACAATGAGCAGTTCTTC. This sequence encodes CSVPTGSSYNEQFF.

This chain uses TRBV9 with TRBJ2-5; 12 nucleotides match TRBD2. Germline values: CDR1 SGDLS, CDR2 YYNGEE. V gave up 4 bases and J gave up 5 bases; unmatched junction bases: 3. There are 14 residues in the CDR3. CDR3 nucleotides: TGTGCCAGCAGCTCTAGCGGGGGGGCGGAGACCCAGTACTTC. Translating gives CASSSSGGAETQYF. The full variable domain, rest sourced from reference TRBV9 and TRBJ2-5, is DSGVTQTPKHLITATGQRVTLRCSPRSGDLSVYWYQQSLDQGLQFLIQYYNGEERAKGNILERFSAQQFPDLHSELNLSSLELGDSALYFCASSSSGGAETQYFGPGTRLLVL.

The chain is built from TRBV5-8 and TRBJ2-4; possibly TRBD2 for D (5 bases). The CDR3 has 15 amino acids. The germline CDR1 and CDR2 sequences are SGHTS and YDEGEE. V was cut by 2 bases and J by 3 bases, with 12 bases left in between. The CDR3 DNA follows: TGTGCCAGCAGCTTCGAGGGAAAGGGCAAAAACATTCAGTACTTC. Protein sequence: CASSFEGKGKNIQYF. The whole variable domain, filled in from reference TRBV5-8 and TRBJ2-4, reads EAGVTQSPTHLIKTRGQQATLRCSPISGHTSVYWYQQALGLGLQFLLWYDEGEERNRGNFPPRFSGRQFPNYSSELNVNALELEDSALYLCASSFEGKGKNIQYFGAGTRLSVL.

The V call is TRBV27, the J call TRBJ2-7, with TRBD2 identical over 11 bases. Germline V lookup: CDR1 MNHEY, CDR2 SMNVEV (reference sequence). The CDR3 sequence is 14 residues long. Trimming at V came to 5 bases and at J to 5 bases, leaving 5 bases not matched to a gene. The DNA for the CDR3 is TGTGCCAGCAGTCTTAGCGGGGGGGAGGACGAGCAGTACTTC. Amino acids: CASSLSGGEDEQYF.

J is TRBJ1-2 and V is TRBV11-2, with 7 bases aligning to TRBD1. With V trimmed by 2 bases and J by 8 bases, 8 bases remained unmatched. Germline assignment: CDR1 SGHAT and CDR2 FQNNGV. The CDR3 loop spans 14 amino acids. CDR3 region: CASSLSGTAYGYTF. In DNA, the CDR3 is TGTGCCAGCAGCTTATCCGGGACAGCATACGGCTACACCTTC. The full variable domain, in which reference TRBV11-2 and TRBJ1-2 provide the parts outside the CDR3, is EAGVAQSPRYKIIEKRQSVAFWCNPISGHATLYWYQQILGQGPKLLIQFQNNGVVDDSQLPKDRFSAERLKGVDSTLKIQPAKLEDSAVYLCASSLSGTAYGYTFGSGTRLTVV.